The rows below give T cell receptor beta chains drawn from one sample of a study of OX40 agonist ivuxolimab in advanced cancers. Profiling relied on immunoSEQ multiplex PCR, and the TCRdb table lists in-frame clones only, not all of them. This sample yields 80,000 to 100,000 clones, of which around 94% are seen a single time; about 0.3% belongs to the top ten. Sequencing used CD4+ or CD8+ T cells sorted from blood, obtained in a trial of the OX40 agonist ivuxolimab. The source of these receptors is an adult with an advanced solid tumor such as melanoma, head and neck, liver or kidney cancer. Both conserved end residues are part of each CDR3. Each record gives: D gene, J gene, clone size, V gene, CDR3 DNA, CDR3 protein. The D gene is left open where the match is weak. Only some rows state a clone size, as once, few, many or a class for expanded clones.

D: TRBD2; J: TRBJ2-1; size: once; V: TRBV2; DNA: TGTGCCAGAGGGACTAGCGGGGGTAGCTCCTACAATGAGCAGTTCTTC; CDR3: CARGTSGGSSYNEQFF
D: TRBD2; J: TRBJ2-2; size: NA; V: TRBV4-1; DNA: TGCGCCAGCAGCCAAGTACTAGCGCGGACGAACACCGGGGAGCTGTTTTTT; CDR3: CASSQVLARTNTGELFF
D: NA; J: TRBJ1-5; size: NA; V: TRBV28; DNA: TGTGCCAGCAGCCCCCGGCTCAAACCCAATCAGCCCCAGCATTTT; CDR3: CASSPRLKPNQPQHF
D: NA; J: TRBJ2-7; size: NA; V: TRBV2; DNA: TGTGCCAGCAGTGAGGGGGAGTTGTACGAGCAGTACTTC; CDR3: CASSEGELYEQYF
D: NA; J: TRBJ2-1; size: NA; V: TRBV18; DNA: TGTGCCAGCTCACCACCGTCCTTAAGTCATGAGCAGTTCTTC; CDR3: CASSPPSLSHEQFF
D: NA; J: TRBJ2-1; size: NA; V: TRBV6-5; DNA: TGTGCCAGCAGTTACTCCGGGGGTCATGAGCAGTTCTTC; CDR3: CASSYSGGHEQFF
D: NA; J: TRBJ1-6; size: NA; V: TRBV28; DNA: TGTGCCAGCAGTTCGCCAGGGGAAAACTCACCCCTCCACTTT; CDR3: CASSSPGENSPLHF
D: NA; J: TRBJ1-1; size: NA; V: TRBV10-3; DNA: TGTGCCATCAGTGAGTGGGGGGAAGACACTGAAGCTTTCTTT; CDR3: CAISEWGEDTEAFF
D: NA; J: TRBJ2-3; size: NA; V: TRBV5-1; DNA: TGCGCCAGCTCAGTCGTGGGAGCAGATACGCAGTATTTT; CDR3: CASSVVGADTQYF
D: NA; J: TRBJ1-1; size: NA; V: TRBV13; DNA: TGTGCCAGCAGCCAGGGCCCTGAAGCTTTCTTT; CDR3: CASSQGPEAFF
D: TRBD1; J: TRBJ1-1; size: NA; V: TRBV6-6; DNA: TGTGCCAGCAGTTGGATACAGGGGGGGAACACTGAAGCTTTCTTT; CDR3: CASSWIQGGNTEAFF
D: NA; J: TRBJ2-1; size: NA; V: TRBV12-5; DNA: TGTGCTAGTGGTTCCGGACAATCCTACAATGAGCAGTTCTTC; CDR3: CASGSGQSYNEQFF
D: NA; J: TRBJ1-3; size: NA; V: TRBV28; DNA: TGTGCCAGCAGTTCGGCCGGGGAGGGGGGTATCCACACCATATATTTT; CDR3: CASSSAGEGGIHTIYF
D: NA; J: TRBJ1-5; size: NA; V: TRBV30; DNA: TGTGCCTGGAGTGGGGACGGTTATCAGCCCCAGCATTTT; CDR3: CAWSGDGYQPQHF
D: NA; J: TRBJ1-5; size: NA; V: TRBV28; DNA: TGTGCCAGCAGTTTAGACAGGCCCAGTCCCACGACGGCCAGGCAGCCCCAGCATTTT; CDR3: CASSLDRPSPTTARQPQHF
D: TRBD1; J: TRBJ1-2; size: NA; V: TRBV28; DNA: TGTGCCAGCAGTGGGGACAGGTCCAACTATGGCTACACCTTC; CDR3: CASSGDRSNYGYTF
D: NA; J: TRBJ2-2; size: NA; V: TRBV9; DNA: TGTGCCAGCAGCGTAGCTAGGGTTAGCGGGGAGCTGTTTTTT; CDR3: CASSVARVSGELFF
D: NA; J: TRBJ1-6; size: few; V: TRBV29-1; DNA: TGCAGCGTTGAAGATTATGGGTCCCTCCACTTT; CDR3: CSVEDYGSLHF
D: NA; J: TRBJ2-7; size: NA; V: TRBV6-5; DNA: TGTGCCAGCAGCCAGACAGCCCGGTGTTGTGAGCAGTACTTC; CDR3: CASSQTARCCEQYF
D: NA; J: TRBJ2-7; size: NA; V: TRBV2; DNA: TGTGCCAGCAGTGAGGGTCCAGGGGCCTCCTACGAGCAGTACTTC; CDR3: CASSEGPGASYEQYF
D: NA; J: TRBJ2-7; size: few; V: TRBV19; DNA: TGTGCCAGTAGTAGGGCCTTGTTCTACGAGCAGTACTTC; CDR3: CASSRALFYEQYF
D: TRBD1; J: TRBJ2-4; size: NA; V: TRBV30; DNA: TGTGCCTGGGGACAGGGGAGGAACATTCAGTACTTC; CDR3: CAWGQGRNIQYF
D: NA; J: TRBJ1-3; size: NA; V: TRBV6-6; DNA: TGTGCCAGCAGTTCGGGAACATATGGAAACACCATATATTTT; CDR3: CASSSGTYGNTIYF
D: TRBD1; J: TRBJ2-1; size: NA; V: TRBV5-4; DNA: TGTGCCAGCAGCCGAGTCGAACATGGGACAGGGACAAACAATGAGCAGTTCTTC; CDR3: CASSRVEHGTGTNNEQFF
D: TRBD2; J: TRBJ2-1; size: NA; V: TRBV2; DNA: TGTGCCAGCAGTGCGTGGGGGGGGAGCTACAATGAGCAGTTCTTC; CDR3: CASSAWGGSYNEQFF
D: NA; J: TRBJ1-2; size: NA; V: TRBV6-1; DNA: TGTGCCAGCAGTGTGACAGAGAACTATGGCTACACCTTC; CDR3: CASSVTENYGYTF
D: NA; J: TRBJ2-5; size: once; V: TRBV15; DNA: TGTGCCACCAGCAGACAGGGTGGGGAGACCCAGTACTTC; CDR3: CATSRQGGETQYF
D: NA; J: TRBJ2-4; size: NA; V: TRBV29-1; DNA: TGCAGCGTTGAAGATAATAGCTACTTC; CDR3: CSVEDNSYF
D: NA; J: TRBJ1-1; size: once; V: TRBV15; DNA: TGTGCCACCAGCAGAGCCCGATCCGGTGGGGGGGCTTTTGAAGCTTTCTTT; CDR3: CATSRARSGGGAFEAFF
D: TRBD1; J: TRBJ1-5; size: NA; V: TRBV28; DNA: TGTGCCAGCAGTTATTTGGACAGGGGTGGCAATCAGCCCCAGCATTTT; CDR3: CASSYLDRGGNQPQHF
D: NA; J: TRBJ2-5; size: NA; V: TRBV6-1; DNA: TGTGCCAGCAGTGAACGAGGGGGCCAGTACTTC; CDR3: CASSERGGQYF
D: NA; J: TRBJ2-2; size: NA; V: TRBV4-2; DNA: TGTGCCAGCAGCTTGGATCCGCAGAAAGCCGGGGAGCTGTTTTTT; CDR3: CASSLDPQKAGELFF
D: NA; J: TRBJ1-2; size: NA; V: TRBV7-9; DNA: TGTGCCAGCAACCCCGAGGGCAGAGTCTATGGCTACACCTTC; CDR3: CASNPEGRVYGYTF
D: NA; J: TRBJ1-1; size: NA; V: TRBV11-2; DNA: TGTGCCAGCAGCTTAATCCAGGGTTACACTGAAGCTTTCTTT; CDR3: CASSLIQGYTEAFF
D: NA; J: TRBJ2-7; size: NA; V: TRBV20-1; DNA: TGCAGTGCTGGATCCTACGAGCAGTACTTC; CDR3: CSAGSYEQYF
D: TRBD2; J: TRBJ2-1; size: NA; V: TRBV5-1; DNA: TGCGCCAGCAGCCGGCCTAGCGGGGGGGCAGGTGAGCAGTTCTTC; CDR3: CASSRPSGGAGEQFF
D: NA; J: TRBJ2-1; size: NA; V: TRBV4-3; DNA: TGCGCCAGCAGCCAAGATGGTAGAAGCTATGAGCAGTTCTTC; CDR3: CASSQDGRSYEQFF
D: NA; J: TRBJ2-1; size: NA; V: TRBV7-3; DNA: TGTGCCAGCAGCTCCCGGGCGCAAGGGCTATACAATGAGCAGTTCTTC; CDR3: CASSSRAQGLYNEQFF
D: NA; J: TRBJ1-5; size: NA; V: TRBV2; DNA: TGTGCCAGCAGTGTAAGGTTTAATCAGCCCCAGCATTTT; CDR3: CASSVRFNQPQHF
D: NA; J: TRBJ2-5; size: NA; V: TRBV7-2; DNA: TGTGCCAGCAGGTGGGCTTTTTGGGAAGAGACCCAGTACTTC; CDR3: CASRWAFWEETQYF
D: NA; J: TRBJ1-2; size: NA; V: TRBV9; DNA: TGTGCCAGCAGCAGGGGTCTCAGGAGCTACACCTTC; CDR3: CASSRGLRSYTF
D: TRBD1; J: TRBJ1-4; size: NA; V: TRBV5-4; DNA: TGTGCCAGCAGCTATCGGACAGGGGGGAGTGAAAAACTGTTTTTT; CDR3: CASSYRTGGSEKLFF
D: TRBD1; J: TRBJ2-3; size: NA; V: TRBV6-6; DNA: TGTGCCAGCAGTCTACGAGGGGGCTGGAGCACAGATACGCAGTATTTT; CDR3: CASSLRGGWSTDTQYF
D: NA; J: TRBJ2-1; size: once; V: TRBV5-1; DNA: TGCGCCAGCAGCTTGAGGAGTAACTACAATGAGCAGTTCTTC; CDR3: CASSLRSNYNEQFF
D: TRBD1; J: TRBJ1-5; size: NA; V: TRBV30; DNA: TGTGCCTCGGGGCCCAGGGGGAGCAATCAGCCCCAGCATTTT; CDR3: CASGPRGSNQPQHF
D: NA; J: TRBJ2-3; size: NA; V: TRBV19; DNA: TGTGCCAGTAGTATTAATCTCGCCTACACAGATACGCAGTATTTT; CDR3: CASSINLAYTDTQYF
D: NA; J: TRBJ1-5; size: NA; V: TRBV4-2; DNA: TGTGCCAGCAGCCAACGCCTCCCCACGGGCAATCAGCCCCAGCATTTT; CDR3: CASSQRLPTGNQPQHF
D: NA; J: TRBJ2-6; size: once; V: TRBV7-2; DNA: TGTGCCAGCAGAGCCTCTGGGGCCAACGTCCTGACTTTC; CDR3: CASRASGANVLTF
D: TRBD1; J: TRBJ2-3; size: once; V: TRBV7-9; DNA: TGTGCCAGCAGCTTAGGGGCAGGGGGTGCAGATACGCAGTATTTT; CDR3: CASSLGAGGADTQYF
D: TRBD1; J: TRBJ1-2; size: few; V: TRBV2; DNA: TGTGCCAGCAGCGATACAGGGGGGTCGCACACCTTC; CDR3: CASSDTGGSHTF
D: NA; J: TRBJ1-1; size: NA; V: TRBV19; DNA: TGTGCCAGTAGTATAATGACGGGGAACACTGAAGCTTTCTTT; CDR3: CASSIMTGNTEAFF
D: NA; J: TRBJ1-4; size: once; V: TRBV28; DNA: TGTGCCAGCAGTTCCCCAACTAATGAAAAACTGTTTTTT; CDR3: CASSSPTNEKLFF
D: TRBD1; J: TRBJ2-7; size: NA; V: TRBV5-6; DNA: TGTGCCAGCAGCCAAGACAGGGTCTACGAGCAGTACTTC; CDR3: CASSQDRVYEQYF
D: TRBD1; J: TRBJ2-7; size: NA; V: TRBV7-8; DNA: TGTGCCAGCAGCTACGACAGGGGCCCCTACGAGCAGTACTTC; CDR3: CASSYDRGPYEQYF
D: TRBD1; J: TRBJ1-5; size: NA; V: TRBV28; DNA: TGTGCCAGCAGTTCGACAGGGCCCTACCTGCCCCAGCATTTT; CDR3: CASSSTGPYLPQHF